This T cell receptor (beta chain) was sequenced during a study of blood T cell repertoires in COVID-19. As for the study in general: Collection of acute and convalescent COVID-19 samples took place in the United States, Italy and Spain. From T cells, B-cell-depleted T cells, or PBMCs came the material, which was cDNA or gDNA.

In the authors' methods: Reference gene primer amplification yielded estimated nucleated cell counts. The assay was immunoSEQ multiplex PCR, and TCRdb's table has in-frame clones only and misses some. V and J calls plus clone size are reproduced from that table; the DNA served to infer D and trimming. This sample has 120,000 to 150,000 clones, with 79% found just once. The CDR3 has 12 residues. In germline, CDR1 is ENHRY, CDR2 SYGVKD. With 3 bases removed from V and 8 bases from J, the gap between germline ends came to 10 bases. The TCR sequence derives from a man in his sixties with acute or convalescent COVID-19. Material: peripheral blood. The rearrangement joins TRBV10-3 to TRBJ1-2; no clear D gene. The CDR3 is CAISESGAGYTF. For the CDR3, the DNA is TGTGCCATCAGTGAATCAGGCGCCGGCTACACCTTC.